A single sample is the source of the 28 T cell receptor beta chains below, sequenced in a study of CD8 T cells in ankylosing spondylitis. A single record per CDR3 protein comes from TCRdb applying MiXCR to the 5' RACE reads. The sample yields roughly 100,000 distinct CDR3 sequences, about 7.7% seen once. The specimen was blood, either unsorted or a sorted T cell fraction (not recorded which). All receptors come from a male donor with ankylosing spondylitis or in good health (not recorded which).

The chain combines TRBV4-3 with TRBJ1-3, with D unclear. Germline V gene data show CDR1 as LGHNA and CDR2 as YSLEER. Trimming removed 3 bases at V and 1 base at J, with 16 bases between. There are 17 residues in the CDR3. The CDR3 region has the DNA TGCGCCAGCAGCCAGGAGCCCCCGGGGAGTTCTGGAAACACCATATATTTT. Translation: CASSQEPPGSSGNTIYF.

DNA for the CDR3: TGTGCCAGCAGTTACTGGCGGGGGGACGGGGATACGCAGTATTTT. This encodes CASSYWRGDGDTQYF. The chain has TRBV6-2 or TRBV6-3 and TRBJ2-3; 8 nucleotides match TRBD2. CDR1 and CDR2 from the germline V gene are MNHEY and SVGEGT. V was pared by 1 base and J by 6 bases, with 6 bases of the junction left unmatched. The CDR3 has 15 residues.

This clonotype came up many times. CDR3 amino acids: CAWSPGDSSYNEQFF. DNA of the CDR3: TGTGCCTGGAGTCCCGGGGACAGCTCCTACAATGAGCAGTTCTTC. The chain joins TRBV30 to TRBJ2-1; 7 nucleotides align to TRBD1. The germline gives CDR1 GTSNPN, CDR2 SVGIG (reference sequence). The CDR3 extends over 15 amino acids. The V gene end was trimmed by 2 bases and the J gene end by 0 bases; junction bases not matched to a gene: 4.

This clonotype was observed many times. J is TRBJ2-1 and V is TRBV20-1, with 12 bases fitting TRBD2. This CDR3 is built from 14 residues. The V gene end was trimmed by 1 base and the J gene end by 5 bases; junction bases not matched to a gene: 0. CDR1 is DFQATT and CDR2 is SNEGSKA in the germline V gene (reference sequence). The CDR3 DNA reads TGCAGTGCTAGAGGACTAGCGGGAGACAATGAGCAGTTCTTC. Translating it yields CSARGLAGDNEQFF.

This clonotype occurred a few times. For the CDR3, the DNA is TGTGCCAGCAGCCCACCGGGTAGCTCCTATAATTCACCCCTCCACTTT. Its protein is CASSPPGSSYNSPLHF. The chain recombines TRBV5-4 with TRBJ1-6; D gene unclear. The V end lost 4 bases, the J end lost 0 bases, and 11 bases lay between the germline ends. Looked up from germline, CDR1 is SGHNT and CDR2 is YYREEE (reference sequence). CDR3 length equals 16 residues.

This clonotype was observed a handful of times. The chain is built from TRBV19 and TRBJ2-3; 9 bases match TRBD1. V was pared by 7 bases and J by 5 bases, with 10 bases of the junction left unmatched. This CDR3 region has 15 residues. Germline V gene sequence: CDR1 LNHDA, CDR2 SQIVND (reference sequence). The CDR3 reads CASTLDRGLGDTQYF. CDR3 nucleotide sequence: TGTGCCAGTACCCTGGACAGGGGACTGGGAGATACGCAGTATTTT.

This clonotype was found a few times. The chain uses TRBV29-1 and TRBJ2-5; TRBD1 matches at 9 bases. The germline V gene encodes CDR1 SQVTM and CDR2 ANQGSEA. This CDR3 is built from 13 residues. With V trimmed by 7 bases and J by 5 bases, 8 bases remained unmatched. For the CDR3, the DNA is TGCAGCGCCACCGGGACAGGGCACGAGACCCAGTACTTC. Its protein is CSATGTGHETQYF. Using reference TRBV29-1 and TRBJ2-5 for the parts outside the CDR3, the full variable domain is SAVISQKPSRDICQRGTSLTIQCQVDSQVTMMFWYRQQPGQSLTLIATANQGSEATYESGFVIDKFPISRPNLTFSTLTVSNMSPEDSSIYLCSATGTGHETQYFGPGTRLLVL.

This clonotype was counted ten times or more. The chain joins TRBV20-1 to TRBJ2-7; tentatively, D is TRBD1 (6 bases). The CDR3 totals 13 residues. Trimming removed 5 bases at V and 0 bases at J, with 11 bases between. Germline CDR1 is DFQATT and CDR2 is SNEGSKA (reference sequence). The chain's CDR3 is CSARGGFSYEQYF. DNA of the CDR3: TGCAGTGCTCGAGGGGGATTCTCCTACGAGCAGTACTTC.

This clonotype was detected a few times. The chain recombines TRBV5-1 with TRBJ2-1, with 8 bases matching TRBD2. This CDR3 region has 15 residues. In germline, CDR1 is SGHRS, CDR2 YFSETQ. V trimming: 2 bases; J trimming: 3 bases; junction bases outside the gene matches: 4. In DNA, the CDR3 is TGCGCCAGCAGCTTCAAAGCGGGAGACTACAATGAGCAGTTCTTC. Translated: CASSFKAGDYNEQFF.

This rearrangement joins TRBV25-1 to TRBJ1-5; no clear D gene. V lost 5 bases and J 1 base, leaving 9 bases between the germline ends. This CDR3 comprises 14 residues. CDR1 and CDR2 from the germline V gene are MGHDK and SYGVNS. CDR3 region: CASSNPASNQPQHF. CDR3 bases: TGTGCCAGCAGTAATCCAGCGAGCAATCAGCCCCAGCATTTT.

This clonotype was recorded many times. The chain joins TRBV10-1 to TRBJ1-1; D might be TRBD1 (5 bases). Germline V gene data show CDR1 as WNHNN and CDR2 as SYGVQD (reference sequence). The CDR3 consists of 14 residues. V was trimmed by 3 bases and J by 2 bases, leaving 10 bases between them. Here the CDR3 reads CASSDGRTNTEAFF. In nucleotides, the CDR3 is TGCGCCAGCAGTGATGGTCGGACAAACACTGAAGCTTTCTTT.

This clonotype was seen repeatedly, ten times or more. The J gene is TRBJ1-5, the V gene TRBV4-2, with no clear D. The length of the CDR3 is 17 residues. Trimming removed 1 base at V and 0 bases at J, with 13 bases between. CDR1 and CDR2 (germline): LGHNA, YNFKEQ. CDR3 sequence (DNA): TGTGCCAGCAGCCAAGTCGCGGTAAAGGGTAGCAATCAGCCCCAGCATTTT. Translating gives CASSQVAVKGSNQPQHF.

This clonotype was seen many times. The CDR3 reads CASSLEGDIQYF. The CDR3 DNA reads TGTGCCAGCAGCTTAGAGGGCGACATTCAGTACTTC. J is TRBJ2-4 and V is TRBV7-9, with no clear D. Trimming removed 1 base from V and 8 bases from J, with 6 bases in between. CDR1 is SEHNR and CDR2 is FQNEAQ in the germline V gene (reference sequence). This CDR3 contains 12 residues.

This clonotype has at least ten counts. The chain is built from TRBV21-1 and TRBJ2-7; no check of the table's D call, TRBD2, against the DNA was made. TRBV21-1 is annotated as a pseudogene. The CDR3 has 17 amino acids. The DNA of the CDR3 is TGTGCCAGCAGCAAAGCCCTGACTAGCGCGGGGCTCTACGAGCAGTACTTC. Its protein product is CASSKALTSAGLYEQYF.

This clonotype came up many times. This chain uses TRBV12-3 or TRBV12-4 with TRBJ2-1; 9 nucleotides line up with TRBD2. The ends lost 6 bases at V and 7 bases at J; junction bases unmatched: 4. The CDR3 sequence is 13 residues long. This CDR3 reads CASRGLAGNEQFF. The CDR3 DNA reads TGTGCCAGCAGAGGGCTAGCGGGGAATGAGCAGTTCTTC.

CDR3 coding DNA: TGTGCCAGCAGCTTACTAGCGGGGGGGCCTAAAACAGATACGCAGTATTTT. It yields the protein CASSLLAGGPKTDTQYF. The chain has TRBV7-2 and TRBJ2-3, with 12 bases fitting TRBD2. The germline gives CDR1 SGHTA, CDR2 FQGNSA. The V segment lost 2 bases and the J segment 3 bases; nucleotides outside the gene matches: 6. The CDR3 is 17 amino acids.

In its sample, this clonotype was seen many times. CDR3 nucleotide sequence: TGCAGTGCTAGAGGCCCTGTCCCCGGGACTTCATACAATGAGCAGTTCTTC. Translation: CSARGPVPGTSYNEQFF. The chain recombines TRBV20-1 with TRBJ2-1; possible D gene TRBD2, 6 bases. This CDR3 has 17 amino acids. Germline CDR1 and CDR2: DFQATT and SNEGSKA (reference sequence). V was trimmed by 1 base and J by 4 bases, leaving 20 bases between them.

This clonotype was seen repeatedly, ten times or more. This sequence joins TRBV15 and TRBJ1-2, with 10 bases fitting TRBD1. Per the germline V gene, CDR1 is LNHNV and CDR2 is YYDKDF (reference sequence). V dropped 5 bases and J dropped 4; count of bases not matched to a gene: 16. This CDR3 has 18 residues. This chain's CDR3 is CATSEWGQGSRGIYGYTF. The CDR3 nucleotides read TGTGCCACCAGCGAGTGGGGACAGGGGTCCCGCGGCATCTATGGCTACACCTTC.

This clonotype was recorded at least ten times. This chain connects TRBV7-9 to TRBJ2-5; TRBD2 matches at 11 bases. Per germline, CDR1 SEHNR and CDR2 FQNEAQ (reference sequence). The CDR3 has 16 residues. Trimming at V came to 5 bases and at J to 6 bases, leaving 11 bases not matched to a gene. The CDR3 nucleotides are TGTGCCAGCAGCCCCATAGCGGGAGGGCGTGTAAAGACCCAGTACTTC. It yields the protein CASSPIAGGRVKTQYF.

Many counts were recorded for this clonotype. The V call is TRBV15, the J call TRBJ2-7, with D tentatively TRBD1 (7 bases). This CDR3 contains 14 residues. V dropped 4 bases and J dropped 5 bases, with 15 bases sitting between them. CDR1 LNHNV and CDR2 YYDKDF come from the germline V gene (reference sequence). In nucleotides, the CDR3 is TGTGCCACCAGCACCTATCAGGGGGGCCACGAGCAGTACTTC. Translation: CATSTYQGGHEQYF.

This clonotype was detected many times. The CDR3 region has the DNA TGTGCCAGCAGCTTTAGGGCGGACAGGGGAACTGAAGCTTTCTTT. Protein: CASSFRADRGTEAFF. The J gene is TRBJ1-1, the V gene TRBV9; 9 bases fit TRBD1. After removal of 4 bases from V and 5 bases from J, the junction contained 9 bases not matched to a gene. In germline, CDR1 is SGDLS, CDR2 YYNGEE. The CDR3 sequence is 15 residues long.

This clonotype came up many times. The chain has TRBV9 and TRBJ2-1; D unresolved. CDR3 length equals 15 residues. Trimming removed 0 bases from V and 0 bases from J, with 7 bases in between. From germline, CDR1 is SGDLS and CDR2 YYNGEE. CDR3 region: CASSVDQSSYNEQFF. Written as DNA, the CDR3 is TGTGCCAGCAGCGTAGACCAGAGCTCCTACAATGAGCAGTTCTTC.

This clonotype was counted many times. V and J are TRBV3-1 and TRBJ2-3; D may be TRBD1 or TRBD2 (5 bases each). The CDR3 totals 13 residues. The V end lost 1 base, the J end lost 4 bases, and 6 bases lay between the germline ends. CDR1 and CDR2 (germline): LGHDT, YNNKEL (reference sequence). CDR3 nucleotides: TGTGCCAGCAGCCAAGTGGGGGCAGATACGCAGTATTTT. Protein: CASSQVGADTQYF.

This clonotype came up many times. The chain is built from TRBV5-1 and TRBJ2-3; D unclear. The CDR3 spans 12 residues. V dropped 0 bases and J dropped 3 bases, with 2 bases sitting between them. Germline lookup yields CDR1 SGHRS and CDR2 YFSETQ. The CDR3 coding sequence is TGCGCCAGCAGCTTGGTGACAGATACGCAGTATTTT. This encodes CASSLVTDTQYF.

This clonotype was counted many times. The chain employs TRBV29-1 and TRBJ2-1, with TRBD2 matching 8 bases. The ends lost 5 bases at V and 8 bases at J; junction bases unmatched: 11. CDR1 and CDR2 from the germline V gene are SQVTM and ANQGSEA. The CDR3 is made up of 14 amino acids. DNA of the CDR3: TGCAGCGTTCCCCAAAGCGGGAGTCTTGATGAGCAGTTCTTC. It specifies CSVPQSGSLDEQFF.

This clonotype was seen at least ten times. This chain uses TRBV7-9 with TRBJ1-2; 8 positions match TRBD1. Germline CDR1 SEHNR, CDR2 FQNEAQ (reference sequence). The CDR3 extends over 15 amino acids. V was clipped by 3 bases and J by 1 base; unmatched bases: 4. CDR3 coding DNA: TGTGCCAGCAGCTTTGCGACAGGGGTTAACTATGGCTACACCTTC. It is translated as CASSFATGVNYGYTF.

V and J are TRBV4-3 and TRBJ2-3; D gene unclear. Trimming shortened V by 0 bases and J by 1 base, and 5 bases separated the two germline ends. There are 14 residues in the CDR3. In germline, CDR1 is LGHNA, CDR2 YSLEER. The CDR3 nucleotides read TGCGCCAGCAGCCAAGACGGAGGCACAGATACGCAGTATTTT. This sequence encodes CASSQDGGTDTQYF.

This clonotype has a count of ten or more. J is TRBJ1-5 and V is TRBV5-5; D remains ambiguous. CDR1 is SGHKS, CDR2 YYEKEE, per germline (reference sequence). V lost 0 bases and J 5 bases, leaving 3 bases between the germline ends. This CDR3 has 12 amino acids. The CDR3 DNA reads as TGTGCCAGCAGCTTGGAATATCAGCCCCAGCATTTT. It is translated as CASSLEYQPQHF.